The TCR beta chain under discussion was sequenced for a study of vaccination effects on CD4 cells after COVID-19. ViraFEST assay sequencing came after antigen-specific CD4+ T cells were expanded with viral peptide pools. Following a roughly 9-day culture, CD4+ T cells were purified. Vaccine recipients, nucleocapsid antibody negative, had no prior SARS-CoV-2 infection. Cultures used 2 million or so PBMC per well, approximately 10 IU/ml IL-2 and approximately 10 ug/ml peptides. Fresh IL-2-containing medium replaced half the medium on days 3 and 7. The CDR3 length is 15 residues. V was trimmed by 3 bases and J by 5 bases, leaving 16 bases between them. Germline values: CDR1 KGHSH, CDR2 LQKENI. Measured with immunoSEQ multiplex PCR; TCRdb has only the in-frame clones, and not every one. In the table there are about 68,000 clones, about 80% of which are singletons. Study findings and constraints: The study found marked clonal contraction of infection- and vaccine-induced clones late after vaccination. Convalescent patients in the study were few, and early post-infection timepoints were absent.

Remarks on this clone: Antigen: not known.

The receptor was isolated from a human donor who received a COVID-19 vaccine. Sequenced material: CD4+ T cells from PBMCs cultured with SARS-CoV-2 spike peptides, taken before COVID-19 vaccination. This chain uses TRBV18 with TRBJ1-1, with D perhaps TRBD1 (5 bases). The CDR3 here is CASSPAWGGGTEAFF. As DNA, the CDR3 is TGTGCCAGCTCACCCGCCTGGGGGGGAGGAACTGAAGCTTTCTTT.